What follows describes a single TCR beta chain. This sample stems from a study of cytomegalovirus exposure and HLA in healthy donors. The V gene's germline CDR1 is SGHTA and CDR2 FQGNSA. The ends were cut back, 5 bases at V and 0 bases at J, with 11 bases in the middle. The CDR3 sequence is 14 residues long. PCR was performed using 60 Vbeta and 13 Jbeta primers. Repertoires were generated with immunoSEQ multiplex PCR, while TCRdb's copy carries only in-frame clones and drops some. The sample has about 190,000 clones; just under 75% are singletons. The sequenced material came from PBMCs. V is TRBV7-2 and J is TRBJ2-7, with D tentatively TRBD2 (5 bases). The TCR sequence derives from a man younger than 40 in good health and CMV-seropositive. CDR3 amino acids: CASSSGRASYEQYF. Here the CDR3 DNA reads TGTGCCAGCAGCAGCGGACGGGCCTCCTACGAGCAGTACTTC.